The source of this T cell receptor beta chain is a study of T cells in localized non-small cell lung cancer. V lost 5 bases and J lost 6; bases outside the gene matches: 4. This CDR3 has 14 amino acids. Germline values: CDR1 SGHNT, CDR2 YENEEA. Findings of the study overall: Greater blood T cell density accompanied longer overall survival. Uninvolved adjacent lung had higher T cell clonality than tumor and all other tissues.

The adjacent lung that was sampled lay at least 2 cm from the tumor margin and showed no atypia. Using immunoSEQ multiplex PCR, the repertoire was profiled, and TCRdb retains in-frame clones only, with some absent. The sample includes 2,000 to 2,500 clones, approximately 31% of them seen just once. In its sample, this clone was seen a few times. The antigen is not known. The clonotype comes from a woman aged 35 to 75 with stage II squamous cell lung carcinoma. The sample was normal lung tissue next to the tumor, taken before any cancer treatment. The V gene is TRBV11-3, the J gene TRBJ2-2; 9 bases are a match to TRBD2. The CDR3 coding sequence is TGTGCCAGCAGCCCCGTAGCGGGGGCCGGGGAGCTGTTTTTT. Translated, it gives CASSPVAGAGELFF.